Presented here are 16 T cell receptor beta chains from one specimen sequenced in a study of T cell repertoires in aging, cancer and after chemotherapy. Multiplex touch-down PCR with TRB-A/B primers amplified rearranged V-D-J TRB sequences. TCRdb reprocessed the multiplex PCR reads with MiXCR, giving one entry per CDR3 protein. The repertoire includes roughly 5,600 distinct CDR3 sequences, about a quarter of them detected once, and 30% to 35% sits in the top ten. The template was genomic DNA from peripheral blood, not RNA. Sequencing input: blood. All receptors derive from a human donor with a solid tumor.

The V and J genes are TRBV6-5 and TRBJ1-3; 8 positions match TRBD1. The length of the CDR3 is 15 residues. The germline V gene has CDR1 MNHEY and CDR2 SVGAGI. V lost 6 bases and J lost 2; bases outside the gene matches: 6. CDR3 DNA: TGTGCCAGCAGCTCAGGGGGCGCGCCTGGAAACACCATATATTTT. This gives the protein CASSSGGAPGNTIYF.

As concerns this clonotype: A much larger clone lies one base from this, so it may be a read error. The CDR3 ends on some other residue instead of the conserved phenylalanine or tryptophan, so this is likely a read error. This chain joins TRBV27 and TRBJ2-4; either TRBD1 or TRBD2 may fit D (5 bases each). The CDR3 is 17 amino acids. In germline, CDR1 is MNHEY, CDR2 SMNVEV (reference sequence). V shed 3 bases and J shed 3 bases, with 18 bases lying between them. The CDR3 is CASSLVGTPEDKNIQYL. CDR3 nucleotide sequence: TGTGCCAGCAGTTTGGTTGGGACCCCGGAGGACAAAAACATTCAGTACTTA.

For this clonotype: One base away lies a much larger clone, so this may be a sequencing read error. The chain recombines TRBV6-1 with TRBJ2-1; D is possibly TRBD2 (6 bases). The CDR3 spans 17 residues. Looked up from germline, CDR1 is MNHNS and CDR2 is SASEGT. V was pared by 8 bases and J by 4 bases, with 24 bases between. The CDR3 bases are TGTGCCAGCCGCCCATTAAGGATAGCGGAGGGGTACAATGAGCAGTTCTTC. Protein product: CASRPLRIAEGYNEQFF.

Details on this clonotype: This may be a read error, as it is one base from a much larger clone. This CDR3 is missing its conserved last phenylalanine or tryptophan, likely due to a read error. This CDR3 is CASSSGLAGVEQFL. The CDR3 DNA reads TGTGCCAGCAGTTCGGGACTAGCGGGAGTGGAGCAGTTCCTC. V gene TRBV12-3 or TRBV12-4 combines with J gene TRBJ2-1, with 14 bases lining up with TRBD2. The CDR3 loop spans 14 amino acids. V shed 4 bases, J shed 10 bases, and the junction held 3 bases outside the gene matches.

The chain carries TRBV12-3 or TRBV12-4 and TRBJ1-4, with D tentatively TRBD1 (5 bases). The CDR3 contains 13 residues. Trimming took off 5 bases at V and 8 bases at J, with 12 bases between the two ends. CDR3 sequence reads: CASSLAGTEKLFF. The CDR3 DNA is TGTGCCAGCAGTCTGGCGGGGACGGAAAAACTGTTTTTT.

In this sample, this clonotype is medium-sized (0.01 to 0.1%). Here the CDR3 reads CASIPTGQVAGELFF. The CDR3 DNA reads TGTGCCAGCATCCCGACAGGGCAAGTTGCCGGGGAGCTGTTTTTT. This sequence joins TRBV6-6 and TRBJ2-2; 7 bases fit TRBD1. CDR1 MNHNY and CDR2 SVGAGI come from the germline V gene (reference sequence). The CDR3 runs 15 residues. With 7 bases clipped from V and 6 bases from J, the junction kept 11 bases outside the gene matches.

By proportion, this clonotype is medium-sized (0.01 to 0.1%). The rearrangement joins TRBV7-9 to TRBJ2-1; TRBD2 agrees at 10 bases. This CDR3 region has 13 residues. From germline, CDR1 is SEHNR and CDR2 FQNEAQ (reference sequence). V shed 11 bases, J shed 6 bases, and the junction held 7 bases outside the gene matches. For the CDR3, the DNA is TGTGCCGGAGGACTAGCGGCACGCAATGAGCAGTTCTTC. It codes for CAGGLAARNEQFF.

The chain links TRBV6-6 to TRBJ2-6, with D uncertain. V dropped 4 bases and J dropped 1 base, with 8 bases sitting between them. The CDR3 runs to 15 residues. The germline V gene has CDR1 MNHNY and CDR2 SVGAGI (reference sequence). This CDR3 is CASSLSASGANVLTF. Written as DNA, the CDR3 is TGTGCCAGCAGTTTATCGGCGTCTGGGGCCAACGTCCTGACTTTC.

V usage is TRBV19 and J usage is TRBJ1-5, with TRBD1 matching 9 bases. This CDR3 has 16 residues. Per the germline V gene, CDR1 is LNHDA and CDR2 is SQIVND (reference sequence). V lost 3 bases, J lost 7 bases, and 10 bases stayed unmatched. CDR3 amino acids: CASSISRPTGGQPQHF. CDR3 nucleotides: TGTGCCAGTAGTATCAGTCGCCCGACAGGGGGGCAGCCCCAGCATTTT.

By share of the sample, this clonotype is medium-sized. The chain links TRBV12-3 or TRBV12-4 to TRBJ2-3; 9 nucleotides line up with TRBD1. J lost 3 bases, V lost 5 bases, and 6 bases had no gene match. The CDR3 is 15 amino acids. The CDR3 bases are TGTGCCAGCAGTCCCTACAGGGGGCGGACAGATACGCAGTATTTT. As protein: CASSPYRGRTDTQYF.

By frequency in the sample, this clonotype is medium-sized. V is TRBV5-5 and J is TRBJ2-7, with a weak D call TRBD2 (6 bases). The V gene lost 4 bases and the J gene lost 2 bases, with 13 bases spanning the gap. CDR1 SGHKS and CDR2 YYEKEE come from the germline V gene (reference sequence). This CDR3 contains 14 residues. This CDR3 reads CASSAIAEAYEQYF. The CDR3 DNA sequence: TGTGCCAGCAGCGCCATAGCGGAAGCCTACGAGCAGTACTTC.

This chain links TRBV20-1 with TRBJ2-1, with D possibly being TRBD2 (6 bases). V lost 3 bases and J lost 6, with 21 bases in between. The germline CDR1 and CDR2 sequences are DFQATT and SNEGSKA (reference sequence). CDR3 length: 16 residues. In DNA, the CDR3 is TGCAGTGCTAGGGCGGATAGCGGACGTACTGGCAATGAGCAGTTCTTC. It yields the protein CSARADSGRTGNEQFF.

CDR3 DNA sequence: TGTGCCAGCAGCCAAGAACCCGGAGTCAAAAACATTCAGTACTTC. This sequence encodes CASSQEPGVKNIQYF. The chain recombines TRBV4-2 with TRBJ2-4; D unclear. The ends were cut back, 0 bases at V and 3 bases at J, with 9 bases in the middle. This CDR3 has 15 residues. The germline V gene encodes CDR1 LGHNA and CDR2 YNFKEQ.

This clonotype showed up just a few times. The chain carries TRBV6-2 or TRBV6-3 and TRBJ1-1, with D unclear. The germline gives CDR1 MNHEY, CDR2 SVGEGT. V lost 3 bases to trimming and J lost 3 bases, with 14 bases between them. The CDR3 runs to 15 residues. The CDR3 here is CASSYYAVGDTEAFF. DNA of the CDR3: TGTGCCAGCAGTTATTACGCTGTCGGGGACACTGAAGCTTTCTTT.

By frequency in the sample, this clonotype is medium-sized. This rearrangement joins TRBV19 to TRBJ1-4; 8 bases map to TRBD1. The V and J ends lost 5 bases and 3 bases, in that order; junction bases with no gene match: 5. CDR1 and CDR2 from the germline V gene are LNHDA and SQIVND (reference sequence). The CDR3 consists of 15 residues. CDR3 DNA: TGTGCCAGTAGTGACAGGGGATCGGCTAATGAAAAACTGTTTTTT. Amino acid sequence: CASSDRGSANEKLFF.

V usage is TRBV27 and J usage is TRBJ2-1, with TRBD2 matching over 8 bases. Germline V gene lookup returns CDR1 MNHEY and CDR2 SMNVEV (reference sequence). With 4 bases clipped from V and 9 bases from J, the junction kept 5 bases outside the gene matches. The CDR3 length is 13 residues. The CDR3 DNA sequence: TGTGCCAGCAGTTCGACTAGCGAGGCTGAGCAGTTCTTC. Encoded protein: CASSSTSEAEQFF.